This T cell receptor (beta chain) was observed in a study of T-cell memory formation after mild COVID-19. Germline V gene sequence: CDR1 DFQATT, CDR2 SNEGSKA (reference sequence). The V gene end was trimmed by 1 base and the J gene end by 4 bases; junction bases not matched to a gene: 4. The CDR3 covers 14 residues. This clonotype was seen more than once but under ten times. Its antigen is currently unknown. TCRdb independently ran MiXCR on the 5' RACE reads; one entry per CDR3 protein. The sample lists about 130,000 distinct CDR3 sequences; about 17% were seen once. Study results and caveats: Pre-infection memory harbored some responding clones, suggesting cross-reactive memory joined. Contracting clones localized mainly to CM and EM when CD4+ and mainly to EMRA when CD8+. CD4/CD8 balance held among clones contracting day 15 to 85, and later expanders leaned CD4+.

The chain carries TRBV20-1 and TRBJ2-7, with 10 bases aligning to TRBD1. The sequencing input was PBMCs or a T cell subset sorted from them (not recorded which). The receptor was derived from an adult woman who had mild COVID-19 (a few samples of this study predate the infection). Cell type and time point are not known. The CDR3 DNA sequence: TGCAGTGCTAGAGGAGGGACAGGGGTTTACGAGCAGTACTTC. Translation gives CSARGGTGVYEQYF.